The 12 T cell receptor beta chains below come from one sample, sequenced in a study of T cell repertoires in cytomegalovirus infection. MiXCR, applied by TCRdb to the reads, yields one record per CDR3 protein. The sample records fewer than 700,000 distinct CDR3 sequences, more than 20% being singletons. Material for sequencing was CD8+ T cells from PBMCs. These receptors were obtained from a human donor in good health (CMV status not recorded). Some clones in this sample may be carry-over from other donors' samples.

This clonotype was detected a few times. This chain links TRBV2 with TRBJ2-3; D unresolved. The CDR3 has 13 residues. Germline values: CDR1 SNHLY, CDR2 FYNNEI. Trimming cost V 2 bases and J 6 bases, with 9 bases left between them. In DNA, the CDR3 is TGTGCCAGCAGTGAAATTCCCGTCGATACGCAGTATTTT. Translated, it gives CASSEIPVDTQYF.

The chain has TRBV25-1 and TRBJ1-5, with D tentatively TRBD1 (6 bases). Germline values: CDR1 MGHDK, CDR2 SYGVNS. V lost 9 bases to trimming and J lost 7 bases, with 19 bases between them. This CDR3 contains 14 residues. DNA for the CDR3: TGTGCCAGTTCCGCAACAGGGCTGGGCCAGCCCCAGCATTTT. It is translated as CASSATGLGQPQHF.

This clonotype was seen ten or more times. The CDR3 sequence: CASSPQRFGPYEQYV. Here the CDR3 DNA reads TGTGCCAGCAGCCCGCAAAGATTCGGCCCCTACGAGCAGTACGTC. The rearrangement uses TRBV7-4 and TRBJ2-7; D unclear. V shed 5 bases and J shed 2 bases, with 16 bases lying between them. Germline values: CDR1 SGHVT, CDR2 SQSDAQ. The CDR3 spans 15 residues.

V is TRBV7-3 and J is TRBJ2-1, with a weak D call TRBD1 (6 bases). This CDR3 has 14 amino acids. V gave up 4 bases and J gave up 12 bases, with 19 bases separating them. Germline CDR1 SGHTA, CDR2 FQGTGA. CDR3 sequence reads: CASSSTTGSQGQFF. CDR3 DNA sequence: TGTGCCAGCAGCTCCACCACAGGGTCCCAGGGGCAGTTCTTC.

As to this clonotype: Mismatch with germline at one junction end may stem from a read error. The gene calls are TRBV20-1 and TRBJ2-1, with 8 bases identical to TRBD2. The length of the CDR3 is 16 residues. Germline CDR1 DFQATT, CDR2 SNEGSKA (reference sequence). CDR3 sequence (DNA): TGTAGTGCTAGAGGGGGAAAGAGCGGGGGCTACAATGAGCAGTTCTTC. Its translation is CSARGGKSGGYNEQFF.

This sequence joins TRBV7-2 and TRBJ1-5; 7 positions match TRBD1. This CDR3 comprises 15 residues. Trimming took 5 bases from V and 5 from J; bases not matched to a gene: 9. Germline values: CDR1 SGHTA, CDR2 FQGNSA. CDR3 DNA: TGTGCCAGCAGCCCCTTCGACAGGGCGGATCAGCCCCAGCATTTT. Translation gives CASSPFDRADQPQHF.

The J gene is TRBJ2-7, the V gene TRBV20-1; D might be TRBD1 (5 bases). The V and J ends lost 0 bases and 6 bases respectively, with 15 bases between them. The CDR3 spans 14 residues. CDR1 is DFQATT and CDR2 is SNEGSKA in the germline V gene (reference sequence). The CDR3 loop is CSARDPLQVTEQYF. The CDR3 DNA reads TGCAGTGCTAGAGACCCATTACAGGTTACCGAGCAGTACTTC.

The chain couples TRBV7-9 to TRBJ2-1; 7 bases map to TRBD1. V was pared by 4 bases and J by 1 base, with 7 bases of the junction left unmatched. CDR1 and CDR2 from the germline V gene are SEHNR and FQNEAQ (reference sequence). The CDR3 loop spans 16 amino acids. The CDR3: CASSSTDRWSYNEQFF. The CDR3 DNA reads TGTGCCAGCAGCTCCACGGACAGGTGGTCCTACAATGAGCAGTTCTTC. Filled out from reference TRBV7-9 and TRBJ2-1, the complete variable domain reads DTGVSQNPRHKITKRGQNVTFRCDPISEHNRLYWYRQTLGQGPEFLTYFQNEAQLEKSRLLSDRFSAERPKGSFSTLEIQRTEQGDSAMYLCASSSTDRWSYNEQFFGPGTRLTVL.

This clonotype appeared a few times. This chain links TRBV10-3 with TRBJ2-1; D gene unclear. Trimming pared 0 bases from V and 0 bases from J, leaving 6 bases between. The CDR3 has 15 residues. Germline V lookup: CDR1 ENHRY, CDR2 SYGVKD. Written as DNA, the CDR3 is TGTGCCATCAGTGAGTCGACCCTCTCCTACAATGAGCAGTTCTTC. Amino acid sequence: CAISESTLSYNEQFF.

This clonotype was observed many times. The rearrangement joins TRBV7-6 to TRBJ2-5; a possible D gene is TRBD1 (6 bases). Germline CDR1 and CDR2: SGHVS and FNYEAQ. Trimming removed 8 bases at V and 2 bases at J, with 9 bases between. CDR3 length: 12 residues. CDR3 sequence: CASEGEQETQYF. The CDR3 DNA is TGTGCCAGCGAGGGGGAACAAGAGACCCAGTACTTC. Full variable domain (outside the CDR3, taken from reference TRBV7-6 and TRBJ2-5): GAGVSQSPRYKVTKRGQDVALRCDPISGHVSLYWYRQALGQGPEFLTYFNYEAQQDKSGLPNDRFSAERPEGSISTLTIQRTEQRDSAMYRCASEGEQETQYFGPGTRLLVL.

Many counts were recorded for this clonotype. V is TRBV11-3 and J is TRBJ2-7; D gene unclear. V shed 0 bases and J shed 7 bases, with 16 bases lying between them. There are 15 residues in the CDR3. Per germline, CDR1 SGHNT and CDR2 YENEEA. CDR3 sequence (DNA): TGTGCCAGCAGCTTAGATAGGCAGTCCTTAAAGGAGCAGTACGTC. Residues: CASSLDRQSLKEQYV.

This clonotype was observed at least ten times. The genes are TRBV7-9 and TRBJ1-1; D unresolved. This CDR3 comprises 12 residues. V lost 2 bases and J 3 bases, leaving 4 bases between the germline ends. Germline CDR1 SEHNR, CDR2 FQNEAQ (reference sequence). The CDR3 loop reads CASSLRYTEAFF. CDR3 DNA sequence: TGTGCCAGCAGCTTACGGTACACTGAAGCTTTCTTT.